This T cell receptor (beta chain) was obtained from a study of blood T cells in healthy people across ages. The study, taken as a whole, reports: Diversity was higher, and naive CD4+ cells more numerous, in long-lived donors than in aged donors.

Then a second PCR, running about 6 to 12 cycles, was carried out with a sample-barcoded 5' primer and a J-beta primer mix. TCRdb used MiXCR to reprocess the 5' RACE reads, holding one entry per CDR3 protein. The sample has 1,800,000 or so distinct CDR3 sequences; approximately 39% are singletons. Details on this clonotype: Its matching antigen is unknown.

The receptor was derived from a human donor in good health. Sample: blood.

The CDR3 protein is CASSYVTGGRETQYF. The CDR3 coding sequence is TGTGCCAGCAGTTATGTGACGGGGGGTCGGGAGACCCAGTACTTC. The rearrangement links TRBV6-6 to TRBJ2-5, with 7 bases that match TRBD2. V was pared by 3 bases and J by 5 bases, with 9 bases of the junction left unmatched. This CDR3 has 15 amino acids. Germline loops: CDR1 MNHNY, CDR2 SVGAGI (reference sequence).